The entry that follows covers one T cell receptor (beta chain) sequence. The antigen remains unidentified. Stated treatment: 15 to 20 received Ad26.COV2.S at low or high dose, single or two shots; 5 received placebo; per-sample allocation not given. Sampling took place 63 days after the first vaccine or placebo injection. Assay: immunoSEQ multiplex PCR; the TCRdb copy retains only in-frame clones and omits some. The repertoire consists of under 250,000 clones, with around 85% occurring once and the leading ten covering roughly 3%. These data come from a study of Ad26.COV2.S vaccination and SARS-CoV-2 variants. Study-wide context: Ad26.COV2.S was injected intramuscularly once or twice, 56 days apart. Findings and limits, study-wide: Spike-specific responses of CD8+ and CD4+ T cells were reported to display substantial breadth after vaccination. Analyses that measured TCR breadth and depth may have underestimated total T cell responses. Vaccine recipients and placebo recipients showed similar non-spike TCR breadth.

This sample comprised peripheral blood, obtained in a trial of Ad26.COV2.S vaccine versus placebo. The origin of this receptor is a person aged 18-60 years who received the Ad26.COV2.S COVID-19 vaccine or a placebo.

The CDR3 nucleotides are TGCGCCAGCAGTCTTTACATGGGATATGAGCAGTTCTTC. This encodes CASSLYMGYEQFF. The rearrangement joins TRBV4-1 to TRBJ2-1; D is ambiguous. Trimming left V 6 bases short and J 8 bases short, with 14 bases between. This CDR3 contains 13 residues. Germline CDR1 and CDR2: MGHRA and YSYEKL.